This TCR beta chain was identified in a study of blood T cell repertoires in COVID-19. Trimming left V 4 bases short and J 0 bases short, with 19 bases between. The CDR3 consists of 17 residues. Germline CDR1 and CDR2: SGHNT and YYREEE (reference sequence). Sequenced by immunoSEQ multiplex PCR; TCRdb stores in-frame clones only, minus some. The table records roughly 80,000 clones, 60% to 85% of them present only once. This clonotype was sampled from a human donor in a cohort sampled during active COVID-19. The V and J genes are TRBV5-4 and TRBJ2-5; possible D gene TRBD1, 7 bases. Sequencing was done on a sample of peripheral blood. The CDR3 bases are TGTGCCAGCAGCGTCGACGACAGGGCGGGGAACCAAGAGACCCAGTACTTC. This translates into CASSVDDRAGNQETQYF.